This TCR beta chain originates from a study of CD8 T cells in ankylosing spondylitis. Points from the study as a whole: As reported, disease-linked clones showed significant enrichment in matched ankylosing spondylitis synovial fluid. Characteristic, it appeared, of ankylosing spondylitis blood was a TCR beta motif of eight highly homologous variants.

Each CDR3 protein gets one entry after TCRdb re-called the 5' RACE reads with MiXCR. The sample holds roughly 700,000 distinct CDR3 sequences, 15% to 20% seen once. The germline V gene encodes CDR1 SQVTM and CDR2 ANQGSEA. V was cut by 4 bases and J by 1 base, with 7 bases left in between. The CDR3 loop spans 13 amino acids. This clonotype turned up a few times. The antigen remains undetermined. This receptor was obtained from a male donor with ankylosing spondylitis. Sequenced input: blood, either unsorted or a sorted T cell fraction (not recorded which). The chain links TRBV29-1 to TRBJ2-2; D is possibly TRBD1 (5 bases). DNA of the CDR3: TGCAGCGTTGGGCAGGGGAACACCGGGGAGCTGTTTTTT. It is translated as CSVGQGNTGELFF.